The source of this T cell receptor (beta chain) is a study of long-term antiretroviral therapy in people with HIV. Study-level points and caveats: HIV repertoire CDR3 lengths ranged less widely than those of controls.

Sequencing used immunoSEQ v3.0 at survey level. The table came from immunoSEQ multiplex PCR; TCRdb's copy has only in-frame clones and leaves some out. Here the sample spans around 21,000 clones, around 90% being singletons. The length of the CDR3 is 14 residues. V dropped 6 bases and J dropped 7 bases, with 16 bases sitting between them. Germline V CDR1 and CDR2: SGHTA, FQGTGA. In regard to this clone: The antigen is undetermined.

The clonotype was recovered from a man aged 18-30 years with HIV. J is TRBJ2-1 and V is TRBV7-3, with D maybe TRBD2 (6 bases). Specimen: unsorted PBMCs, collected 0.2 years before starting antiretroviral therapy. The DNA of the CDR3 is TGTGCCAGCAGTCTCGGGATCCGGGGGAATGAGCAGTTCTTC. Translating gives CASSLGIRGNEQFF.